This T cell receptor beta chain was recovered during a study of control samples from healthy donors and cancer patients. TCRdb's table, derived via immunoSEQ multiplex PCR, lists solely in-frame clones and lacks some. The table has roughly 24,000 clones, 82% seen once. Germline values: CDR1 SGHRS, CDR2 YFSETQ. CDR3 length equals 16 residues. The J segment lost 4 bases and the V segment lost 0 bases, leaving 3 bases of the junction unmatched. The origin of this receptor is a man aged 55 to 70 with colorectal cancer. The chain is built from TRBV5-1 and TRBJ2-1, with 11 bases lining up with TRBD2. Input material: PBMCs. The CDR3 DNA reads TGCGCCAGCAGCTTGGCGACTAGCGGGGCATACAATGAGCAGTTCTTC. This gives the protein CASSLATSGAYNEQFF.